These T cell receptor beta chains were read from a single sample in a study of cytomegalovirus exposure and HLA in healthy donors. Only in-frame clones appear in the TCRdb table, and some are missing; sequencing was by immunoSEQ multiplex PCR. The sample consists of 150,000 or so clones, more than 75% of them appearing once. The sequenced sample consisted of PBMCs. All receptors come from a man aged 45-60 years in good health and CMV-seronegative. Both conserved end residues are part of each CDR3. A D gene is named only where the DNA matches it firmly. Clone size is not always given. Where it is, it says once, few, many or a class for expanded clones.

cdr3_nt cdr3_aa v_call d_call j_call clone_size cdr3_length
TGTGCCAGCAGTGGGCGTGACAGGGGGTTCAATCAGCCCCAGCATTTT CASSGRDRGFNQPQHF TRBV28 TRBD1 TRBJ1-5 NA 16
TGTGCCAGCAGCGAGGGGACAGGGGGAGGAAACACCATATATTTT CASSEGTGGGNTIYF TRBV9 TRBD1 TRBJ1-3 NA 15
TGTGCCAGCAGACATGAACGGACACCCCTCTCTGGAAACACCATATATTTT CASRHERTPLSGNTIYF TRBV28 NA TRBJ1-3 NA 17
TGTGCCAGCACCGACACAGGGAACACTGAAGCTTTCTTT CASTDTGNTEAFF TRBV2 NA TRBJ1-1 NA 13
TGTGCCAGCAGCTTGCCGGGAACCTACGAGCAGTACTTC CASSLPGTYEQYF TRBV5-6 NA TRBJ2-7 NA 13
TGTGCCAGTAGTGACAGGGTGAAGTCCTACGAGCAGTACTTC CASSDRVKSYEQYF TRBV19 TRBD1 TRBJ2-7 NA 14
TGTGCCAGCAGTTTCAACATTGACAATGAGCAGTTCTTC CASSFNIDNEQFF TRBV6-6 NA TRBJ2-1 NA 13
TGTGCCAGCAGCTCGGACAGGGTCAGAAACTCACCCCTCCACTTT CASSSDRVRNSPLHF TRBV5-4 TRBD1 TRBJ1-6 once 15
TGTGCCGGGGCCCTTCCCTCCTACGAGCAGTACTTC CAGALPSYEQYF TRBV30 NA TRBJ2-7 once 12
TGTGCCAGCAGTGACCCCGGGAGGGAGGATGGCTACACCTTC CASSDPGREDGYTF TRBV25-1 NA TRBJ1-2 NA 14
TGTGCCAGCTCACCATATGCAACCAGGAACATTCAGTACTTC CASSPYATRNIQYF TRBV18 NA TRBJ2-4 NA 14
TGTGCTAGTGGTTCCCACGGGAAGCGGGAGAGGACAGATACGCAGTATTTT CASGSHGKRERTDTQYF TRBV12-5 TRBD2 TRBJ2-3 few 17
TGTGCCAGCAGTGATCAAACCTATAGCAATCAGCCCCAGCATTTT CASSDQTYSNQPQHF TRBV25-1 NA TRBJ1-5 NA 15
TGTGCCAGTAGTATCGGAGGGGCTAACTATGGCTACACCTTC CASSIGGANYGYTF TRBV19 NA TRBJ1-2 NA 14
TGTGCCACCAGCAGAGATTGGGCTACTCACGAGCAGTACTTC CATSRDWATHEQYF TRBV15 NA TRBJ2-7 NA 14
TGTGCCAGCAGTTTTGGCCGGGGAAGCTCCTACGAGCAGTACTTC CASSFGRGSSYEQYF TRBV27 NA TRBJ2-7 NA 15
TGTGCCAGCTCACCACAGGGGGCGATCTATGGCTACACCTTC CASSPQGAIYGYTF TRBV18 TRBD1 TRBJ1-2 NA 14
TGCGCCAGCAGCCAAGAGACAGGGGTCTATCAGCCCCAGCATTTT CASSQETGVYQPQHF TRBV4-1 TRBD1 TRBJ1-5 NA 15
TGTGCCAGCAGCCTCGGTTTAGCGGGGCGCACAGATACGCAGTATTTT CASSLGLAGRTDTQYF TRBV2 TRBD2 TRBJ2-3 NA 16
TGTGCCAGCAGTTACTCGTACAGCTCCTACGAGCAGTACTTC CASSYSYSSYEQYF TRBV6-5 NA TRBJ2-7 NA 14
TGCGCCAGCAGCCAGAATATGGGACTAGCGGGAGTATCCTACAATGAGCAGTTCTTC CASSQNMGLAGVSYNEQFF TRBV4-1 TRBD2 TRBJ2-1 NA 19
TGTGCCAGCAGCTTAGAAGGGGGCAATCAGCCCCAGCATTTT CASSLEGGNQPQHF TRBV7-9 NA TRBJ1-5 NA 14
TGTGCTAGTGGTTTGGTAAATTCCCGGGTCGGCGGGGAGCTGTTTTTT CASGLVNSRVGGELFF TRBV12-5 NA TRBJ2-2 NA 16
TGTGCCAGCAGCGCCAGGTCGCGGGAGGGTTACGAGCAGTACTTC CASSARSREGYEQYF TRBV7-8 TRBD2 TRBJ2-7 NA 15
TGTGCCAGCTCACCGACAGAAAAAGCTAACTATGGCTACACCTTC CASSPTEKANYGYTF TRBV18 NA TRBJ1-2 NA 15